This TCR beta chain was obtained from a study of blood T cell repertoires in COVID-19. The wider study: Both acute and convalescent COVID-19 samples were obtained from the United States, Italy and Spain.

This clone qualifies as medium-sized. The CDR3 runs to 16 residues. Looked up from germline, CDR1 is MNHNY and CDR2 is SVGAGI (reference sequence). The junction had 8 bases not matched to a gene; V was cut back by 4 bases and J by 1 base. In the authors' workflow: Amplification with reference gene primers provided the estimates of nucleated cell counts. Data came from immunoSEQ multiplex PCR; TCRdb stores just in-frame clones and leaves some out. That table is the source of V, J and clone size, and D and trimming were worked out from the DNA. Of approximately 260,000 clones listed, 75% to 90% are singletons.

The source material was peripheral blood. V gene TRBV6-6 combines with J gene TRBJ2-3; 7 bases are shared with TRBD2. The TCR was taken from an older woman with active or convalescent COVID-19. The CDR3 coding sequence is TGTGCCAGCAGTTCCTTGGGCGGGGGAGGCACAGATACGCAGTATTTT. Translated, it gives CASSSLGGGGTDTQYF.